A single TCR beta chain is shown here with its context. The V end lost 2 bases, the J end lost 5 bases, and 19 bases lay between the germline ends. This CDR3 is built from 17 residues. The germline CDR1 and CDR2 sequences are MDHEN and SYDVKM. This sample is drawn from a study of blood T cells in healthy people across ages. Together with a sample-barcoded 5' primer, a J-beta primer mix was included in a second PCR lasting 7 to 11 cycles. One entry per CDR3 protein results from TCRdb running MiXCR on the 5' RACE reads. Of roughly 1,800,000 distinct CDR3 sequences listed, about 50% were seen once; the top ten hold roughly 2.1%.

The chain joins TRBV28 to TRBJ2-1; D gene ambiguous. The receptor's source is a middle-aged woman in good health. The sequenced material came from blood. The CDR3 reads CASSLGVLGGRDNEQFF. CDR3 nucleotide sequence: TGTGCCAGCAGTTTAGGGGTTTTAGGTGGGCGCGACAATGAGCAGTTCTTC.